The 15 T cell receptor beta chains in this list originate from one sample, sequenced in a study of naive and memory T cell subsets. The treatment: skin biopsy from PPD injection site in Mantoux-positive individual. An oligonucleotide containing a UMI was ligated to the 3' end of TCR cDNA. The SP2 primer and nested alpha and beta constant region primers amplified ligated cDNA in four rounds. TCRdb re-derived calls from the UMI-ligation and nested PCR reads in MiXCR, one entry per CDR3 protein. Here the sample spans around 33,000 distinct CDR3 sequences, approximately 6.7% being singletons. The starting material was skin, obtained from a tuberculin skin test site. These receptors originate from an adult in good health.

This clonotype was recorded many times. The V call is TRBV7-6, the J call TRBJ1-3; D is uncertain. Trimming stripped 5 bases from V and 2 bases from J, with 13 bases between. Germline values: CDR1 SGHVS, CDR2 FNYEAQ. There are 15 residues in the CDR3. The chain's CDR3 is CASSPLRAAGNTIYF. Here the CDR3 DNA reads TGTGCCAGCAGCCCTCTTAGGGCCGCTGGAAACACCATATATTTT.

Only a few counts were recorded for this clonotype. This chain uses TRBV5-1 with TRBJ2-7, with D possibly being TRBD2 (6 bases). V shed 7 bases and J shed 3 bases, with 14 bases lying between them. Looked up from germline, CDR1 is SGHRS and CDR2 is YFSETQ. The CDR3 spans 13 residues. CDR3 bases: TGCGCCAGCTCCCAGGGACTGAACTACGAGCAGTACTTC. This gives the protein CASSQGLNYEQYF.

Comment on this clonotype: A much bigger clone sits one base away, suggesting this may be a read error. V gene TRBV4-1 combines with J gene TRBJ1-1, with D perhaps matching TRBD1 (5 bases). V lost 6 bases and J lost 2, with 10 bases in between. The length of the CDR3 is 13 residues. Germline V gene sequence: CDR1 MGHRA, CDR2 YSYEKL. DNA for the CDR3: TGCGCCAGCAGAGTACAGGTTAACACTGAAGCTTTCTTT. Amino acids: CASRVQVNTEAFF.

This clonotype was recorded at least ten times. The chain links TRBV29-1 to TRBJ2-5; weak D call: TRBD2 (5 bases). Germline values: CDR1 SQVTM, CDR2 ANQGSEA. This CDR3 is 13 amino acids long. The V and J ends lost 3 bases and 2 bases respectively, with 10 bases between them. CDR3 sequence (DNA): TGCAGCGTTGATTCGGGGTTTCAAGAGACCCAGTACTTC. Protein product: CSVDSGFQETQYF.

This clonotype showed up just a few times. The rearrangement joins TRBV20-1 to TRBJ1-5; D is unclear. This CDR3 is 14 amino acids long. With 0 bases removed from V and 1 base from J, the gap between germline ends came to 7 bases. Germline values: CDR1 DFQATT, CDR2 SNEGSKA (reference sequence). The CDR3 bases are TGCAGTGCTAGAGATGGGCGGAGCAATCAGCCCCAGCATTTT. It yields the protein CSARDGRSNQPQHF.

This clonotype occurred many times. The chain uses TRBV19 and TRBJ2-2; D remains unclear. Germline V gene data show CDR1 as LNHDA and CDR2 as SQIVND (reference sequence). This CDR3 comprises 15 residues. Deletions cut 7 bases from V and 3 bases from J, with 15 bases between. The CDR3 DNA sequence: TGTGCCAGTACCCGAAAGAGGCTTTACACCGGGGAGCTGTTTTTT. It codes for CASTRKRLYTGELFF.

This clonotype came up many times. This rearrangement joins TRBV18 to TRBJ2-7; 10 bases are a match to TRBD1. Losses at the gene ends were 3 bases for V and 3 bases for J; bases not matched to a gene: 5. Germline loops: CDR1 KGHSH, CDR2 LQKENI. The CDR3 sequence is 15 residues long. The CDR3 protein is CASSPATGGFYEQYF. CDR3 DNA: TGTGCCAGCTCACCTGCGACAGGGGGCTTCTACGAGCAGTACTTC.

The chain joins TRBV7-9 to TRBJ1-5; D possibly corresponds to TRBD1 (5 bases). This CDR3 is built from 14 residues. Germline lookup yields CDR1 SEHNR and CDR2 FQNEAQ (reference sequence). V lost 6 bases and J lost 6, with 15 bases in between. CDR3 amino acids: CASSLGGDGQPQHF. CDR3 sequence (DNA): TGTGCCAGCAGTCTAGGAGGGGATGGTCAGCCCCAGCATTTT.

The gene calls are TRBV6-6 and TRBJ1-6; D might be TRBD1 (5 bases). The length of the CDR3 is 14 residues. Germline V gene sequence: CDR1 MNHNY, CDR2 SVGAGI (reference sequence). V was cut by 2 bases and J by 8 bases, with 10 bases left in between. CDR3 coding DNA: TGTGCCAGCAGTTACGGGGGTCGGGATTCACCCCTCCACTTT. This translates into CASSYGGRDSPLHF.

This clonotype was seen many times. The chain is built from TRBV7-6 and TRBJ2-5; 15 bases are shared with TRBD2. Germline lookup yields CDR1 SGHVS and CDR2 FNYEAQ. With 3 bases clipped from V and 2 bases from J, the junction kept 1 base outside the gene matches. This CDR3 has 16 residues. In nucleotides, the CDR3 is TGTGCCAGCAGCTTGGGACTAGCGGGGGGACAAGAGACCCAGTACTTC. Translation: CASSLGLAGGQETQYF.

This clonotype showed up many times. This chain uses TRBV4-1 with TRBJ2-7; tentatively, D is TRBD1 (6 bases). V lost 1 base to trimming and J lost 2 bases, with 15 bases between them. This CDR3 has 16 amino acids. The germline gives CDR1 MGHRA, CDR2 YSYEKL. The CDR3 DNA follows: TGCGCCAGCAGCCAAGCCCACGACAGGCAGACCTACGAGCAGTACTTC. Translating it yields CASSQAHDRQTYEQYF.

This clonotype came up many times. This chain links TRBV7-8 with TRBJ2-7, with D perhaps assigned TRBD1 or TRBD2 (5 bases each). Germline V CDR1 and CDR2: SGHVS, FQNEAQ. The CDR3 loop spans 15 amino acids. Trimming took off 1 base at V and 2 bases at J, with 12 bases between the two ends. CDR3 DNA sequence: TGTGCCAGCAGCTTAGGGCGGGCAGGGACCTACGAGCAGTACTTC. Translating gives CASSLGRAGTYEQYF. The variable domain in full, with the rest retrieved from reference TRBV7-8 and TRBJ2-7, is GAGVSQSPRYKVAKRGQDVALRCDPISGHVSLFWYQQALGQGPEFLTYFQNEAQLDKSGLPSDRFFAERPEGSVSTLKIQRTQQEDSAVYLCASSLGRAGTYEQYFGPGTRLTVT.

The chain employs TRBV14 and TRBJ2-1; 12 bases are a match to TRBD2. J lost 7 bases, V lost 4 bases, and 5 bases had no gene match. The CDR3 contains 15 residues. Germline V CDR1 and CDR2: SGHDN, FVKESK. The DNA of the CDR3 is TGTGCCAGCAGCCCCCGGACTAGCGGGGTGAATGAGCAGTTCTTC. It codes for CASSPRTSGVNEQFF.

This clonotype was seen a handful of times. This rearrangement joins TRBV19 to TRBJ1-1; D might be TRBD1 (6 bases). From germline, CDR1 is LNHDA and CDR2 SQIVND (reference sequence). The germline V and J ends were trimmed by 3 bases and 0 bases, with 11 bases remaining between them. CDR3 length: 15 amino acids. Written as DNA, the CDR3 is TGTGCCAGTAGTATGATCGGGGGGCTGAACACTGAAGCTTTCTTT. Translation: CASSMIGGLNTEAFF.

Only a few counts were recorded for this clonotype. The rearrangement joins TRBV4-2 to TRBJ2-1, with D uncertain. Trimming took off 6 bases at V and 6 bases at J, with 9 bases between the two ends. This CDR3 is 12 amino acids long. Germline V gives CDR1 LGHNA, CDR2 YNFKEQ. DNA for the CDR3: TGTGCCAGCAGTCCCGGCCCCAATGAGCAGTTCTTC. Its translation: CASSPGPNEQFF.